A selection of T cell receptor beta chains follows, all from one sample in a study of cytomegalovirus exposure and HLA in healthy donors. The protocol was immunoSEQ multiplex PCR, while the TCRdb copy is restricted to in-frame clones and leaves out a portion. The top ten clones hold less than 3.5% of a sample with about 140,000 clones, 85% to 90% of them seen once. What was sequenced was PBMCs. These receptors were collected from a young man in good health and CMV-seronegative. Both conserved end residues are part of each CDR3. A D gene is named only where the DNA matches it firmly. For some rows the clone size is stated as once, few or many, or as a class when expanded; others skip it.

>.|TRBJ2-7|TRBV18|.
CASSPSRTAYEQYF
TGTGCCAGCTCACCATCTAGGACAGCCTACGAGCAGTACTTC
>.|TRBJ2-7|TRBV21-1|.
CASRDRDLYEQYF
TGTGCCAGCAGGGACAGGGACCTCTACGAGCAGTACTTC
>.|TRBJ2-2|TRBV9|.
CASSVGTTTSTGELFF
TGTGCCAGCAGCGTAGGAACGACAACTTCCACCGGGGAGCTGTTTTTT
>.|TRBJ1-2|TRBV5-1|TRBD1
CASSLAGGQYGYTF
TGCGCCAGCAGCTTGGCAGGGGGCCAATATGGCTACACCTTC
>.|TRBJ2-1|TRBV10-3|TRBD2
CAISDQLAGVLYNEQFF
TGTGCCATCAGTGATCAACTAGCGGGAGTGCTCTACAATGAGCAGTTCTTC
>.|TRBJ2-2|TRBV9|.
CASSGTMGHTGELFF
TGTGCCAGCAGCGGGACAATGGGGCACACCGGGGAGCTGTTTTTT
>.|TRBJ2-7|TRBV11-2|.
CASSSLSGFLYEQYF
TGTGCCAGCAGCTCCTTATCAGGGTTTTTATACGAGCAGTACTTC
>.|TRBJ1-5|TRBV30|.
CAWDTGTGQPQHF
TGTGCCTGGGACACAGGAACCGGTCAGCCCCAGCATTTT
>.|TRBJ2-2|TRBV2|TRBD2
CASRSFGTSRTGELFF
TGTGCCAGCAGATCCTTCGGGACTAGCCGCACCGGGGAGCTGTTTTTT
>.|TRBJ2-3|TRBV29-1|.
CSVERQTTDTQYF
TGCAGCGTTGAGAGGCAGACCACAGATACGCAGTATTTT
>.|TRBJ1-2|TRBV18|TRBD1
CASSLGQEGDYGYTF
TGTGCCAGCTCGCTTGGACAGGAAGGGGACTATGGCTACACCTTC
>.|TRBJ2-7|TRBV19|.
CASSISQGLPYEQYF
TGTGCCAGTAGTATCAGTCAGGGGCTCCCCTACGAGCAGTACTTC
>.|TRBJ1-1|TRBV7-2|.
CASSSHQLGLNTEAFF
TGTGCCAGCAGCTCCCATCAACTGGGGCTGAACACTGAAGCTTTCTTT
>.|TRBJ2-1|TRBV2|TRBD1
CASTRQGYPRDEQFF
TGTGCCAGCACAAGACAGGGTTACCCCCGGGATGAGCAGTTCTTC
>.|TRBJ1-4|TRBV30|TRBD1
CAWSADRGLPNEKLFF
TGTGCCTGGAGTGCGGACAGGGGGCTGCCTAATGAAAAACTGTTTTTT
>.|TRBJ2-2|TRBV6-1|.
CASSDLGGGNTGELFF
TGTGCCAGCAGTGATCTAGGGGGTGGGAACACCGGGGAGCTGTTTTTT
>once|TRBJ1-1|TRBV7-6|.
CASSLQGLVNTEAFF
TGTGCCAGCAGCTTACAGGGCCTAGTGAACACTGAAGCTTTCTTT
>.|TRBJ2-3|TRBV7-2|.
CASSLALSGHQGLNTQYF
TGTGCCAGCAGCTTAGCGCTATCGGGACACCAAGGGCTGAATACGCAGTATTTT
>.|TRBJ1-2|TRBV29-1|.
CSVHDSSVTGGYTF
TGCAGCGTACACGACAGCTCTGTAACGGGTGGCTACACCTTC
>once|TRBJ2-7|TRBV18|TRBD1
CASSHGQGYYEQYF
TGTGCCAGCTCACACGGACAGGGCTACTACGAGCAGTACTTC
>.|TRBJ2-2|TRBV30|.
CAWSGQLANTGELFF
TGTGCCTGGAGTGGACAGCTAGCGAACACCGGGGAGCTGTTTTTT
>.|TRBJ2-3|TRBV6-1|TRBD2
CAGRAGGVTDTQYF
TGTGCCGGCCGGGCGGGAGGGGTCACAGATACGCAGTATTTT
>.|TRBJ2-5|TRBV29-1|.
CSGQGLGETQYF
TGCAGCGGGCAGGGTTTGGGAGAGACCCAGTACTTC
>.|TRBJ2-5|TRBV9|.
CASSATRGPQETQYF
TGTGCCAGCAGCGCCACACGCGGGCCCCAAGAGACCCAGTACTTC
>.|TRBJ2-7|TRBV7-8|.
CASSRGQTSHGEQYF
TGTGCCAGCAGCCGAGGACAGACCTCCCATGGGGAGCAGTACTTC
>.|TRBJ2-1|TRBV27|.
CASSLSAGSYNEQFF
TGTGCCAGCAGTTTGTCGGCAGGGTCCTACAATGAGCAGTTCTTC
>.|TRBJ1-5|TRBV6-1|.
CASSETDYSNQPQHF
TGTGCCAGCAGTGAAACAGACTATAGCAATCAGCCCCAGCATTTT
>once|TRBJ2-1|TRBV21-1|.
CAQQIAGSARSYNEQFF
TGTGCCCAGCAAATAGCCGGTTCGGCACGCTCCTACAATGAGCAGTTCTTC
>.|TRBJ1-1|TRBV5-1|.
CASSLSPTEAAFF
TGCGCCAGCAGCTTGTCCCCCACGGAGGCCGCTTTCTTT
>.|TRBJ1-4|TRBV5-4|TRBD1
CASSAQQGTNEKLFF
TGTGCCAGCAGCGCCCAACAGGGGACTAATGAAAAACTGTTTTTT
>.|TRBJ2-1|TRBV5-1|.
CASSFVETGLHNEQFF
TGCGCCAGCAGCTTCGTGGAGACAGGACTTCACAATGAGCAGTTCTTC
>.|TRBJ2-5|TRBV5-4|.
CASSLAGDRQETQYF
TGTGCCAGCAGCTTGGCAGGAGACAGACAAGAGACCCAGTACTTC
>.|TRBJ1-5|TRBV28|.
CASSFVGQGNQPQHF
TGTGCCAGCAGTTTTGTGGGCCAGGGCAATCAGCCCCAGCATTTT
>.|TRBJ2-3|TRBV5-1|.
CASSGPREKTDTQYF
TGCGCCAGCAGCGGGCCCCGGGAGAAGACAGATACGCAGTATTTT
>.|TRBJ2-1|TRBV13|TRBD2
CASTIRLAGEYNEQFF
TGTGCCAGCACCATAAGACTAGCGGGAGAGTACAATGAGCAGTTCTTC
>.|TRBJ2-4|TRBV6-1|.
CATSILAKNIQYF
TGTGCCACCAGCATTTTAGCCAAAAACATTCAGTACTTC